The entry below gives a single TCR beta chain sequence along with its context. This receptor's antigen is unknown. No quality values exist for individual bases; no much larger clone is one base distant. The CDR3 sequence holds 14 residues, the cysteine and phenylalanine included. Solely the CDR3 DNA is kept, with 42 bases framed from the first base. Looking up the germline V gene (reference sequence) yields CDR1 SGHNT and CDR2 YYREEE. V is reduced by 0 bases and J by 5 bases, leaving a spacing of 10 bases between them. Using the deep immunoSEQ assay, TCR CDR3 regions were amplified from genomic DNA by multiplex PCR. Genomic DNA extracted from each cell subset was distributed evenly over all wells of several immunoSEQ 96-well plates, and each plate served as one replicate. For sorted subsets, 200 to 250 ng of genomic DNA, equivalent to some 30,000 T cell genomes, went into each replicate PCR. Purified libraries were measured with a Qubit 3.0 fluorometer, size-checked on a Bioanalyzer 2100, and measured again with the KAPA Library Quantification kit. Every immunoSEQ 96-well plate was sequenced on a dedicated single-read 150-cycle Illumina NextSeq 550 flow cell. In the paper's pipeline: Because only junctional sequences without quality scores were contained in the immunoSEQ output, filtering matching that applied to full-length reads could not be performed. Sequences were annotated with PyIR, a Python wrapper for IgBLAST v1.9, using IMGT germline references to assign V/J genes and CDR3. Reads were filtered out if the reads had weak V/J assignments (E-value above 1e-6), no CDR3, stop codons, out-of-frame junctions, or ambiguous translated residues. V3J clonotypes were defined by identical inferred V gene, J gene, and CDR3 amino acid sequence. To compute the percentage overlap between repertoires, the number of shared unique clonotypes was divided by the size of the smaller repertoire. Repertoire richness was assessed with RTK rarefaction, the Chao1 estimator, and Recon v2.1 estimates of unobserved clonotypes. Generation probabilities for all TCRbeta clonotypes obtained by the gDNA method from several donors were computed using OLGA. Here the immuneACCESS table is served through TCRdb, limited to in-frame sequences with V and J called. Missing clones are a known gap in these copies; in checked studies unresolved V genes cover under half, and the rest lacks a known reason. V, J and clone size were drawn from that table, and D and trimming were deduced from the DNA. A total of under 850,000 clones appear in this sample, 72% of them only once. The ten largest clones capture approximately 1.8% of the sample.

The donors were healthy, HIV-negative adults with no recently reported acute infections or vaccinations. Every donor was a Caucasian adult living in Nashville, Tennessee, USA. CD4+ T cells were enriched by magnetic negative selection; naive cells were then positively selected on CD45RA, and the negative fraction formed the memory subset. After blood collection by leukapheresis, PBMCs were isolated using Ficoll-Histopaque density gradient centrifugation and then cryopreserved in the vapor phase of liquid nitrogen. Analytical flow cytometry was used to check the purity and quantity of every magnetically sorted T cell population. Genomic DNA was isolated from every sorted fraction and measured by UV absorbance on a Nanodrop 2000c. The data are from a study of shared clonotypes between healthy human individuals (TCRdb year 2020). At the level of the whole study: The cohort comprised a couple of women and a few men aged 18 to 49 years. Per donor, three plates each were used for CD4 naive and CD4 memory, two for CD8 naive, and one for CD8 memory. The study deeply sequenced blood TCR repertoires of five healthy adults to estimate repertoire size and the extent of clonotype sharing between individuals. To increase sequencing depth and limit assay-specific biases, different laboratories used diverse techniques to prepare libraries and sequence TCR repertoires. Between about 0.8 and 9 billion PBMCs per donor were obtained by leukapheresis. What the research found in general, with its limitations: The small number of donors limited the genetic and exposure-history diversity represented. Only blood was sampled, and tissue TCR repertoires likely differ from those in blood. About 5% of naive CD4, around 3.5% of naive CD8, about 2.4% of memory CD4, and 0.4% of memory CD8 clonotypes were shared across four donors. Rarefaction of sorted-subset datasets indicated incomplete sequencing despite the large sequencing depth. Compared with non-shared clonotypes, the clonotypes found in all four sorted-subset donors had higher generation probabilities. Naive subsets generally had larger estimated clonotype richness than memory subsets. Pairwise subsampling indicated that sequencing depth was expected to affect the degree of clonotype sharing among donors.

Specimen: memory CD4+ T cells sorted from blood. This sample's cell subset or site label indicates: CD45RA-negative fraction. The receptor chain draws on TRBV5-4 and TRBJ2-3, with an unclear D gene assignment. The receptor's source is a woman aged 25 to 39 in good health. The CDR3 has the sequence CASSLGSWGDTQYF. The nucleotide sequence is TGTGCCAGCAGCTTGGGCAGTTGGGGAGATACGCAGTATTTT.